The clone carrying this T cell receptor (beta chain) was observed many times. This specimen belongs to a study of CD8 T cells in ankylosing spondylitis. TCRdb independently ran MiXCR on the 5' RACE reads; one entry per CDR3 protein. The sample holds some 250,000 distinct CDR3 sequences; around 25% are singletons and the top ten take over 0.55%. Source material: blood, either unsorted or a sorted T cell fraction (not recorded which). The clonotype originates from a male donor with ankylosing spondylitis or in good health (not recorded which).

CDR3 in DNA: TGCGCCAGCAGCCTCCGGGACAACACCTACGAGCAGTACTTC. This gives the protein CASSLRDNTYEQYF. This chain uses TRBV4-1 with TRBJ2-7, with a tentative D call TRBD1 (6 bases). The CDR3 has 14 amino acids. The V and J ends lost 4 bases and 2 bases respectively, with 12 bases between them. The V gene's germline CDR1 is MGHRA and CDR2 YSYEKL.